In this sample, the clone carrying this T cell receptor (beta chain) turned up a few times. Its antigen remains unidentified. Some clones are missing from TCRdb's copy, which holds only in-frame ones; the method was immunoSEQ multiplex PCR. Among fewer than 5,000 clones listed, about 62% were seen once. This entry is derived from a study of regulatory dendritic cells for organ transplantation. General study results and limits: Considerable individual heterogeneity was seen in alloreactive memory CD8+ T cells.

After removal of 7 bases from V and 7 bases from J, the junction contained 5 bases not matched to a gene. CDR3 size: 12 residues. The germline V gene has CDR1 SEHNR and CDR2 FQNEAQ (reference sequence). Sorted subsets were CFSE-labeled and cultured 4 to 6 days with allogeneic dendritic cells. CD4+ or CD8+ T cells were sorted as naive CD45RA+ or memory CD45RO+. V gene TRBV7-9 combines with J gene TRBJ1-2; 8 bases align to TRBD1. The sequenced material came from memory CD8+ T cells from blood cultured with regulatory dendritic cells. As for subset: CD45RO+ memory T cells. This clonotype was obtained from a human donor in good health. The CDR3 coding sequence is TGTGCCAGCACCCCTGGACAGGGTGGCTACACCTTC. It yields the protein CASTPGQGGYTF.